This T cell receptor (beta chain) is drawn from a study of blood T cell repertoires in COVID-19. At the level of the study: Collection of acute and convalescent COVID-19 samples took place in the United States, Italy and Spain. From T cells, B-cell-depleted T cells, or PBMCs came the material, which was cDNA or gDNA.

This CDR3 is 15 amino acids long. Germline loops: CDR1 SGHTA, CDR2 FQGNSA. V lost 10 bases and J lost 1; bases outside the gene matches: 10. The authors' processing: Amplification from reference gene primers served as the basis for estimated nucleated cell counts. Clones were sequenced by immunoSEQ multiplex PCR, and TCRdb holds only the in-frame ones, with some missing. D and trimming were read from the DNA, whereas the V and J calls and clone size are those reported in that table. The sample lists about 120,000 clones, around nine tenths occurring once. Sequenced input: peripheral blood. This chain connects TRBV7-2 to TRBJ1-5, with 7 bases identical to TRBD1. This TCR derives from a woman aged 70-85 years who had recovered from COVID-19. The CDR3 sequence is CATQGTVGSNQPQHF. Here the CDR3 DNA reads TGTGCCACCCAAGGGACAGTAGGAAGCAATCAGCCCCAGCATTTT. Drawing the rest from reference TRBV7-2 and TRBJ1-5, the complete variable domain is GAGVSQSPSNKVTEKGKDVELRCDPISGHTALYWYRQSLGQGLEFLIYFQGNSAPDKSGLPSDRFSAERTGGSVSTLTIQRTQQEDSAVYLCATQGTVGSNQPQHFGDGTRLSIL.